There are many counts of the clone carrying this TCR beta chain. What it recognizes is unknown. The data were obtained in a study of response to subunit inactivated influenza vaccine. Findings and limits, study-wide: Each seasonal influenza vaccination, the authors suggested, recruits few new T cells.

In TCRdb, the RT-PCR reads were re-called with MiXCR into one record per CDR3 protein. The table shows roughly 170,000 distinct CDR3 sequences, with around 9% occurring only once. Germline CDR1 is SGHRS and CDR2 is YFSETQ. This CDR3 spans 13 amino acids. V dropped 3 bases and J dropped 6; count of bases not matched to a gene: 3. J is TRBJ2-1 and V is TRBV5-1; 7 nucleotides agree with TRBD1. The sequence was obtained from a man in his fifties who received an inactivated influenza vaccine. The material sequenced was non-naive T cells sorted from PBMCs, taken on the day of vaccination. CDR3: CASSWDSGNEQFF. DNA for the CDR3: TGCGCCAGCAGCTGGGACAGCGGCAATGAGCAGTTCTTC. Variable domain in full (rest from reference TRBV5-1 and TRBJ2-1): KAGVTQTPRYLIKTRGQQVTLSCSPISGHRSVSWYQQTPGQGLQFLFEYFSETQRNKGNFPGRFSGRQFSNSRSEMNVSTLELGDSALYLCASSWDSGNEQFFGPGTRLTVL.